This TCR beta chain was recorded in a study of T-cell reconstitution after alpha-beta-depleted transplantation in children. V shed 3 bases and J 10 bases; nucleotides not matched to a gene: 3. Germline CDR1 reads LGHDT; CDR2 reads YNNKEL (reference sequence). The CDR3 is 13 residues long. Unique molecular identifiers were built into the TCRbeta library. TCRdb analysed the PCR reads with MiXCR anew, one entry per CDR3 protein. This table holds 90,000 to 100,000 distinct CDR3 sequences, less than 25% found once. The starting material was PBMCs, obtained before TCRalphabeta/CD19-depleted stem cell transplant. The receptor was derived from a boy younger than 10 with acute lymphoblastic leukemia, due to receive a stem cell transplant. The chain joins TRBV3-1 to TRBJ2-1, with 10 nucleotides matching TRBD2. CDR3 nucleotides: TGTGCCAGCAGCCATGGGACTAGCGCGGAGCAGTTCTTC. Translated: CASSHGTSAEQFF.